This T cell receptor (beta chain) is from a study of post-analysis software for immune sequencing data. Findings of the study overall: Higher frequency in patients than in controls was seen for about five TRBV segments, with TRBV5-6, TRBV5-1 and TRBV20-1 among them.

This clonotype was picked up a small number of times. Its target is unknown. Germline values: CDR1 LGHNA, CDR2 YSLEER. The CDR3 covers 15 residues. Trimming stripped 10 bases from V and 2 bases from J, with 20 bases between. Carried by the TCR beta cDNA libraries were unique molecular identifiers. With about 1 to 11 million T cells as the source, 500,000 to 650,000 cDNA molecules resulted. Each CDR3 protein is one row after TCRdb ran MiXCR on the PCR reads. The repertoire holds roughly 430,000 distinct CDR3 sequences, with 39% as singletons. This chain connects TRBV4-3 to TRBJ2-5, with unresolved D. The material sequenced was blood. This TCR was sampled from a girl aged 2 to 9 with multiple sclerosis. CDR3 in amino acids: CATTQTLTTQETQYF. The CDR3 bases are TGCGCCACCACACAGACCCTTACAACTCAAGAGACCCAGTACTTC.